This TCR beta chain was profiled in a study of blood T cells in healthy people across ages. Trimming removed 3 bases from V and 0 bases from J, with 9 bases in between. Germline V gene lookup returns CDR1 DFQATT and CDR2 SNEGSKA (reference sequence). The CDR3 sequence is 13 residues long. It was with a sample-barcoded 5' primer and a J-beta primer mix that a second PCR of about 7 to 12 cycles was run. Every cDNA molecule bore a tag from a template-switch adaptor containing 12 random nucleotides. One entry per CDR3 protein results from TCRdb running MiXCR on the 5' RACE reads. The repertoire consists of hundreds of thousands of distinct CDR3 sequences, with roughly 21% occurring once and the leading ten covering about 3.6%.

The origin of this receptor is a man in his 70s in good health. The V and J genes are TRBV20-1 and TRBJ2-7, with D maybe TRBD1 (6 bases). Material: blood. CDR3 in amino acids: CSARGHISYEQYF. In DNA, the CDR3 is TGCAGTGCTAGGGGACACATCTCCTACGAGCAGTACTTC.